This entry lists 2 T cell receptor beta chains sequenced from one sample in a study of regulatory T cells in long-lasting Graves disease. Time point described: newly diagnosed GD, antithyroid drugs for less than 3 months. Extracted RNA from PBMCs served as the source of the TCR library. Both iRepertoire HTBI primers and Arm-PCR of CDR3 regions were used to build the TCR beta libraries. MiXCR, run by TCRdb on the multiplex PCR reads, gives a single entry per CDR3 protein. This sample has about 200,000 distinct CDR3 sequences, with 15% to 20% found just once. The source was peripheral blood mononuclear cells (PBMCs), collected at new diagnosis, from a patient treated with antithyroid drugs. The receptor source for this set is a female donor with Graves disease.

V and J are TRBV28 and TRBJ1-1; perhaps TRBD1 as D (6 bases). V lost 3 bases and J 4 bases, leaving 15 bases between the germline ends. This CDR3 is 15 amino acids long. Looked up from germline, CDR1 is MDHEN and CDR2 is SYDVKM. CDR3 residues: CASSFRQAPSTEAFF. Here the CDR3 DNA reads TGTGCCAGCAGTTTCAGACAGGCTCCGAGCACTGAAGCTTTCTTT.

The table lists this clonotype with many counts. The chain employs TRBV12-3 or TRBV12-4 and TRBJ1-2; maybe TRBD1 (5 bases). This CDR3 has 14 amino acids. The ends were cut back, 7 bases at V and 5 bases at J, with 17 bases in the middle. The chain's CDR3 is CASTLGHGGYGYTF. The CDR3, as DNA: TGTGCCAGCACCCTAGGGCACGGGGGTTATGGCTACACCTTC.